The 27 T cell receptor beta chains reported below all come from one sample, sequenced in a study of a mutant IDH1 vaccine in newly diagnosed glioma. Measured with immunoSEQ multiplex PCR; TCRdb has only the in-frame clones, and not every one. The profile shows roughly 61,000 clones, 75% to 85% of them singletons. Time point specified: week 11, during vaccination. All doses held 300 ug of mutant IDH1 20-mer peptide, with topical imiquimod. The antigens of these receptors remain unknown. The sample in question was PBMCs, obtained from a glioma patient whose treatment included an IDH1 peptide vaccine. The receptors shown here come from a middle-aged man with glioma.

The V gene is TRBV7-2, the J gene TRBJ1-2, with TRBD1 matching over 8 bases. With V trimmed by 5 bases and J by 8 bases, 7 bases remained unmatched. The germline CDR1 and CDR2 sequences are SGHTA and FQGNSA. The CDR3 length is 13 residues. The CDR3 DNA sequence: TGTGCCAGCAGCATGGACAGGGTTGGCGGCTACACCTTC. The encoded protein is CASSMDRVGGYTF.

This chain joins TRBV2 and TRBJ2-7; 10 bases are a match to TRBD1. After removal of 8 bases from V and 4 bases from J, the junction contained 8 bases not matched to a gene. The V gene's germline CDR1 is SNHLY and CDR2 FYNNEI. The CDR3 sequence is 14 residues long. The CDR3 spells CASVRDRGIYEQYF. As DNA, the CDR3 is TGTGCCAGCGTCCGGGACAGGGGAATTTACGAGCAGTACTTC.

The gene calls are TRBV27 and TRBJ2-5; D might be TRBD1 or TRBD2, each matching 5 bases. From germline, CDR1 is MNHEY and CDR2 SMNVEV (reference sequence). Trimming left V 0 bases short and J 5 bases short, with 13 bases between. CDR3 length: 15 residues. CDR3 bases: TGTGCCAGCAGTTTATCGTGGCAGGGCGGGGAGACCCAGTACTTC. It translates to CASSLSWQGGETQYF.

This sequence joins TRBV11-1 and TRBJ2-5, with D possibly matching TRBD1 (6 bases). The CDR3 is 15 amino acids. Trimming cost V 2 bases and J 2 bases, with 12 bases left between them. Germline V CDR1 and CDR2: SGHAT, FQDESV (reference sequence). The CDR3 loop reads CASSLYGQRQETQYF. The CDR3 DNA reads as TGTGCCAGCAGCTTATACGGACAGAGACAAGAGACCCAGTACTTC. The entire variable domain, with the rest obtained from reference TRBV11-1 and TRBJ2-5, is as follows: EAEVAQSPRYKITEKSQAVAFWCDPISGHATLYWYRQILGQGPELLVQFQDESVVDDSQLPKDRFSAERLKGVDSTLKIQPAELGDSAMYLCASSLYGQRQETQYFGPGTRLLVL.

The chain has TRBV5-8 and TRBJ1-1, with no clear D. CDR3 size: 12 residues. Trimming took off 0 bases at V and 8 bases at J, with 8 bases between the two ends. The germline V gene encodes CDR1 SGHTS and CDR2 YDEGEE. The DNA for the CDR3 is TGTGCCAGCAGCTTGGACAGTCCCGAAGCTTTCTTT. Its protein product is CASSLDSPEAFF. Complete variable domain (other parts from reference TRBV5-8 and TRBJ1-1): EAGVTQSPTHLIKTRGQQATLRCSPISGHTSVYWYQQALGLGLQFLLWYDEGEERNRGNFPPRFSGRQFPNYSSELNVNALELEDSALYLCASSLDSPEAFFGQGTRLTVV.

The gene calls are TRBV7-8 and TRBJ1-5, with 7 positions matching TRBD1. J was trimmed by 1 base and V by 5 bases; bases with no gene match: 8. The germline V gene encodes CDR1 SGHVS and CDR2 FQNEAQ. This CDR3 has 16 residues. The CDR3 is CASSARQGLSNQPQHF. In DNA, the CDR3 is TGTGCCAGCAGCGCACGACAGGGCCTAAGCAATCAGCCCCAGCATTTT.

This clone was seen more than once but under ten times. The chain uses TRBV11-2 and TRBJ1-1; 10 bases agree with TRBD1. The germline CDR1 and CDR2 sequences are SGHAT and FQNNGV. The trim removed 0 bases at V and 4 bases at J, leaving 11 bases unmatched. The CDR3 sequence is 18 residues long. In DNA form, the CDR3 reads TGTGCCAGCAGCTTAGATCCGGCTCGGACAGGGGGTGTCACTGAAGCTTTCTTT. It yields the protein CASSLDPARTGGVTEAFF.

This clone showed up just a few times. The rearrangement joins TRBV6-1 to TRBJ1-3; D remains ambiguous. Germline V gene lookup returns CDR1 MNHNS and CDR2 SASEGT. Deletions cut 8 bases from V and 0 bases from J, with 8 bases between. The CDR3 consists of 13 residues. CDR3 sequence reads: CASGGDSGNTIYF. In nucleotides, the CDR3 is TGTGCCAGCGGTGGGGACTCTGGAAACACCATATATTTT.

This chain joins TRBV6-5 and TRBJ2-7; weak D call: TRBD1 (6 bases). Trimming stripped 0 bases from V and 3 bases from J, with 12 bases between. The germline gives CDR1 MNHEY, CDR2 SVGAGI. This CDR3 has 15 amino acids. CDR3 region: CASSYSNTGIYEQYF. Written as DNA, the CDR3 is TGTGCCAGCAGTTACTCGAATACAGGGATCTACGAGCAGTACTTC.

The DNA of the CDR3 is TGTGCCACCTCAGGCGGTGGATGGGATGAGCAGTTCTTC. This codes for CATSGGGWDEQFF. The chain combines TRBV28 with TRBJ2-1; D ambiguous. Germline V gene sequence: CDR1 MDHEN, CDR2 SYDVKM. The CDR3 extends over 13 amino acids. V lost 10 bases and J 8 bases, leaving 18 bases between the germline ends.

The rearrangement links TRBV18 to TRBJ2-2; D is perhaps TRBD1 (5 bases). V was shortened by 4 bases and J by 2 bases, with 14 bases between the two germline ends. The CDR3 loop spans 16 amino acids. Germline V CDR1 and CDR2: KGHSH, LQKENI. This chain's CDR3 is CASSHGAVTNTGELFF. The CDR3 DNA is TGTGCCAGCTCACATGGGGCCGTGACCAACACCGGGGAGCTGTTTTTT.

The V gene is TRBV19, the J gene TRBJ2-6; D perhaps matches TRBD2 (5 bases). The CDR3 runs to 17 residues. V was trimmed by 7 bases and J by 0 bases, leaving 16 bases between them. CDR1 LNHDA and CDR2 SQIVND come from the germline V gene (reference sequence). CDR3 in amino acids: CASKRAAVSSGANVLTF. The CDR3 bases are TGTGCCAGTAAGAGGGCAGCCGTTAGCTCTGGGGCCAACGTCCTGACTTTC.

V gene TRBV28 combines with J gene TRBJ2-7; TRBD2 aligns across 8 bases. The V segment lost 6 bases and the J segment 4 bases; nucleotides outside the gene matches: 11. This CDR3 contains 15 residues. CDR1 MDHEN and CDR2 SYDVKM come from the germline V gene. CDR3: CASSIPGLGRYEQYF. The DNA for the CDR3 is TGTGCCAGCAGCATCCCGGGACTAGGGAGGTACGAGCAGTACTTC. Full variable domain (outside the CDR3, taken from reference TRBV28 and TRBJ2-7): DVKVTQSSRYLVKRTGEKVFLECVQDMDHENMFWYRQDPGLGLRLIYFSYDVKMKEKGDIPEGYSVSREKKERFSLILESASTNQTSMYLCASSIPGLGRYEQYFGPGTRLTVT.

The V call is TRBV7-3, the J call TRBJ2-2; D remains unclear. Germline CDR1 is SGHTA and CDR2 is FQGTGA. Trimming pared 2 bases from V and 6 bases from J, leaving 10 bases between. This CDR3 has 14 residues. CDR3 amino acids: CASSLVAWAGELFF. The DNA for the CDR3 is TGTGCCAGCAGCTTAGTAGCTTGGGCCGGGGAGCTGTTTTTT.

This chain uses TRBV7-2 with TRBJ2-7; maybe TRBD2 (6 bases). V shed 7 bases and J shed 2 bases, with 18 bases lying between them. CDR1 and CDR2 from the germline V gene are SGHTA and FQGNSA. CDR3 size: 15 residues. This CDR3 reads CASTLRSAGTYEQYF. The CDR3 region has the DNA TGTGCCAGCACGCTCCGGTCGGCGGGGACCTACGAGCAGTACTTC.

This chain uses TRBV21-1 with TRBJ2-7; TRBD2 is the table's D call, not checked against the DNA. TRBV21-1 is deemed a pseudogene. The CDR3 covers 17 residues. The CDR3 loop reads CASSQKPLGGSTYEQYF. The CDR3 DNA reads TGTGCCAGCAGCCAAAAGCCTCTCGGAGGGTCGACCTACGAGCAGTACTTC.

The rearrangement joins TRBV7-2 to TRBJ1-1; possible D gene TRBD1, 5 bases. CDR1 SGHTA and CDR2 FQGNSA come from the germline V gene. The CDR3 is made up of 14 amino acids. Trimming shortened V by 4 bases and J by 5 bases, and 14 bases separated the two germline ends. The CDR3 here is CASSSVGGGTEAFF. In DNA, the CDR3 is TGTGCCAGCAGCTCCGTGGGGGGTGGAACTGAAGCTTTCTTT.

The chain recombines TRBV2 with TRBJ1-5; D unclear. CDR3 length equals 13 residues. Germline assignment: CDR1 SNHLY and CDR2 FYNNEI. V dropped 7 bases and J dropped 3 bases, with 10 bases sitting between them. The CDR3 DNA sequence: TGTGCCAGCAACCGCCAGACCAATCAGCCCCAGCATTTT. As protein: CASNRQTNQPQHF.

The CDR3, as DNA: TGTGCCATCAGAGGTGGAGGGCTGGCAGAGACCCAGTACTTC. This encodes CAIRGGGLAETQYF. The genes are TRBV10-3 and TRBJ2-5; D might be TRBD2 (6 bases). CDR3 length: 14 residues. Trimming pared 6 bases from V and 4 bases from J, leaving 15 bases between. CDR1 ENHRY and CDR2 SYGVKD come from the germline V gene.

Only a few counts were recorded for this clone. The V gene is TRBV18, the J gene TRBJ1-5; TRBD1 matches at 10 bases. Germline CDR1 and CDR2: KGHSH and LQKENI. The junction had 5 bases not matched to a gene; V was cut back by 3 bases and J by 6 bases. CDR3 length: 15 residues. CDR3 sequence reads: CASSPGQGNGQPQHF. CDR3 nucleotide sequence: TGTGCCAGCTCACCGGGACAGGGGAATGGTCAGCCCCAGCATTTT.

The chain couples TRBV10-3 to TRBJ1-3; 8 bases map to TRBD1. J was trimmed by 6 bases and V by 11 bases; bases with no gene match: 12. The CDR3 has 14 residues. The V gene's germline CDR1 is ENHRY and CDR2 SYGVKD. CDR3 DNA sequence: TGTGCCGTCCGGGGTGACAGGGGTGAAAACACCATATATTTT. It yields the protein CAVRGDRGENTIYF.

The J gene is TRBJ2-3, the V gene TRBV29-1; 13 nucleotides agree with TRBD2. The CDR3 has 13 amino acids. The germline gives CDR1 SQVTM, CDR2 ANQGSEA. V dropped 6 bases and J dropped 6; count of bases not matched to a gene: 3. The chain's CDR3 is CSVELAGGDTQYF. In nucleotides, the CDR3 is TGCAGCGTGGAACTAGCGGGAGGGGATACGCAGTATTTT.

The gene calls are TRBV27 and TRBJ2-7; 7 bases are shared with TRBD2. Trimming cost V 6 bases and J 4 bases; bases outside gene matches: 9. Looked up from germline, CDR1 is MNHEY and CDR2 is SMNVEV (reference sequence). The CDR3 consists of 14 residues. The CDR3 reads CASRPVAGGYEQYF. In DNA, the CDR3 is TGTGCCAGCAGACCCGTAGCGGGCGGATACGAGCAGTACTTC.

With regard to this clone: The conserved phenylalanine or tryptophan is not found at the CDR3 terminus, so this likely reflects a read error. The DNA is left out, because the CDR3 cannot be placed on it with certainty; the CDR3 is given as TCRdb lists it. The V and J genes are TRBV20-1 and TRBJ2-7; the table names TRBD2, a call not compared with the DNA. Termini included, the CDR3 measures 11 amino acids. Looked up from germline, CDR1 is DFQATT and CDR2 is SNEGSKA (reference sequence). The CDR3 region is CSAPSTSGSPL.

The rearrangement links TRBV2 to TRBJ1-3, with no clear D. This CDR3 region has 12 residues. V was cut by 8 bases and J by 0 bases, with 5 bases left in between. Germline assignment: CDR1 SNHLY and CDR2 FYNNEI. The CDR3 sequence: CASAGSGNTIYF. CDR3 nucleotide sequence: TGTGCCAGCGCAGGCTCTGGAAACACCATATATTTT.

The rearrangement joins TRBV2 to TRBJ2-1; D gene ambiguous. The germline CDR1 and CDR2 sequences are SNHLY and FYNNEI. V was cut by 6 bases and J by 7 bases, with 10 bases left in between. The CDR3 totals 12 residues. CDR3 DNA: TGTGCCAGCAGCGAAAACTCGAATGAGCAGTTCTTC. Translated, it gives CASSENSNEQFF.

This sequence joins TRBV7-9 and TRBJ1-6; D gene unclear. Per germline, CDR1 SEHNR and CDR2 FQNEAQ (reference sequence). This CDR3 is 12 amino acids long. V lost 3 bases, J lost 6 bases, and 3 bases lay in between. The CDR3 protein is CASSLGNSPLHF. CDR3 bases: TGTGCCAGCAGCTTGGGTAATTCACCCCTCCACTTT. Combining the CDR3 with reference TRBV7-9 and TRBJ1-6 gives the whole variable domain DTGVSQNPRHKITKRGQNVTFRCDPISEHNRLYWYRQTLGQGPEFLTYFQNEAQLEKSRLLSDRFSAERPKGSFSTLEIQRTEQGDSAMYLCASSLGNSPLHFGNGTRLTVT.